This T cell receptor (beta chain) derives from a study of T cell responses to AZD1222 COVID-19 vaccine. Regarding this clone: Its target is unknown.

Study results and caveats: A rise in Spike-specific TCR breadth and depth followed two AZD1222 doses. Clonal diversity was possibly underestimated, and white British individuals and females predominated among donors.

CDR3 length: 13 residues. The germline V gene encodes CDR1 SGHVS and CDR2 FNYEAQ. Losses at the gene ends were 6 bases for V and 8 bases for J; bases not matched to a gene: 7. Sequencing used immunoSEQ multiplex PCR; TCRdb keeps in-frame clones, though not all of them. Altogether about 120,000 clones are present, roughly 88% being singletons, with the ten largest covering under 20%. The origin of this receptor is an adult in good health. This chain joins TRBV7-6 and TRBJ2-1, with 7 nucleotides matching TRBD1. Sequencing was performed on peripheral blood, taken on day 0 of MenACWY control vaccination. CDR3 amino acids: CASRRQGSHEQFF. CDR3 in DNA: TGTGCCAGCAGGAGACAGGGAAGTCATGAGCAGTTCTTC. Complete variable domain (other parts from reference TRBV7-6 and TRBJ2-1): GAGVSQSPRYKVTKRGQDVALRCDPISGHVSLYWYRQALGQGPEFLTYFNYEAQQDKSGLPNDRFSAERPEGSISTLTIQRTEQRDSAMYRCASRRQGSHEQFFGPGTRLTVL.